This T cell receptor beta chain stems from a study of shared clonotypes between healthy human individuals. Study results and caveats: The sole specimen, blood, was sampled, and tissue repertoires likely differ.

The CDR3 has 15 amino acids. Germline CDR1 is SGHAT and CDR2 is FQNNGV. V lost 0 bases to trimming and J lost 6 bases, with 11 bases between them. Measured with immunoSEQ multiplex PCR; TCRdb has only the in-frame clones, and not every one. The sample lists under 850,000 clones, 72% occurring once. As regards this clone: The antigen remains unidentified.

Participating donors were healthy, HIV-negative adults free of recent acute infections or vaccinations. Researchers partitioned CD4+ cells into CD45RA+ naive and CD45RA-negative memory subsets. The sample consisted of memory CD4+ T cells sorted from blood. Subset of the sample: CD45RA-negative fraction. J is TRBJ2-2 and V is TRBV11-2, with D perhaps TRBD2 (6 bases). The clonotype comes from a woman in her 30s in good health. The CDR3 region has the DNA TGTGCCAGCAGCTTAGAACTAGCTATGGCCGGGGAGCTGTTTTTT. This encodes CASSLELAMAGELFF.